This TCR beta chain originates from a study of vaccination and CD4 T cells after COVID-19. Trimming took off 3 bases at V and 1 base at J, with 12 bases between the two ends. The CDR3 is 14 amino acids. Per the germline V gene, CDR1 is DFQATT and CDR2 is SNEGSKA (reference sequence). Treatment indicated: roughly 11-day PBMC culture with coronavirus spike peptide pools or control peptides (ViraFEST assay). ViraFEST enlarged antigen-specific T cell populations with peptide pools and afterwards sequenced TCRs. Regarding this clonotype: No antigen is known for it.

The study sequenced cultured CD4+ T cell DNA using the Oncomine TCR Beta short-read assay. TCRdb itself ran the PCR reads through MiXCR, one entry per CDR3 protein. The data hold 5,500 to 8,000 distinct CDR3 sequences, with 73% observed a single time. The V and J genes are TRBV20-1 and TRBJ1-1; D is unresolved. The receptor was derived from a human donor who had recovered from COVID-19. The sample was CD4+ T cells from blood, cultured in vitro. The DNA of the CDR3 is TGCAGTGCTAGCCCCTGGACGGCGAACACTGAAGCTTTCTTT. This gives the protein CSASPWTANTEAFF.